The 20 T cell receptor beta chains below come from one sample, sequenced in a study of blood T cell repertoires in COVID-19. The repertoire was sequenced with immunoSEQ multiplex PCR; TCRdb's copy has only in-frame clones and lacks some. The sample lists more than 85,000 clones, 80% to 95% occurring once. The specimen sequenced was peripheral blood. Every receptor here comes from a man between 70 and 80 years old with acute or convalescent COVID-19.

The chain links TRBV24-1 to TRBJ1-1; the D gene is possibly TRBD1 (5 bases). The length of the CDR3 is 19 residues. Per the germline V gene, CDR1 is KGHDR and CDR2 is SFDVKD. V lost 1 base and J lost 4, with 24 bases in between. The CDR3 reads CATSDFEFSVGGRGTEAFF. Written as DNA, the CDR3 is TGTGCCACCAGTGATTTCGAGTTTAGTGTCGGGGGGAGGGGCACTGAAGCTTTCTTT.

The J gene is TRBJ1-1, the V gene TRBV29-1; TRBD1 might be the D (6 bases). The CDR3 has 13 amino acids. V lost 4 bases and J 1 base, leaving 10 bases between the germline ends. Germline assignment: CDR1 SQVTM and CDR2 ANQGSEA. CDR3 in amino acids: CSVAGQQNTEAFF. CDR3 in DNA: TGCAGCGTTGCTGGACAGCAGAACACTGAAGCTTTCTTT.

The chain joins TRBV28 to TRBJ2-2; tentative D call: TRBD2 (5 bases). CDR1 is MDHEN, CDR2 SYDVKM, per germline. V gave up 2 bases and J gave up 2 bases, with 6 bases separating them. The CDR3 contains 14 residues. CDR3 sequence: CASSLTRNTGELFF. The CDR3 coding sequence is TGTGCCAGCAGTTTAACTAGAAACACCGGGGAGCTGTTTTTT.

This sequence joins TRBV9 and TRBJ2-2; perhaps TRBD2 as D (5 bases). V was cut by 5 bases and J by 6 bases, with 14 bases left in between. The CDR3 has 14 residues. Germline V gene lookup returns CDR1 SGDLS and CDR2 YYNGEE. Here the CDR3 reads CASRLRGSSGELFF. CDR3 nucleotides: TGTGCCAGCAGGCTTCGGGGTTCCTCCGGGGAGCTGTTTTTT.

The chain uses TRBV14 and TRBJ1-2; TRBD1 aligns across 8 bases. CDR1 is SGHDN, CDR2 FVKESK, per germline. V lost 4 bases and J lost 5; bases outside the gene matches: 3. The CDR3 contains 13 residues. Here the CDR3 DNA reads TGTGCCAGCAGCCCCCGACAGGGGTATGGCTACACCTTC. This translates into CASSPRQGYGYTF.

This clone came up once. V and J are TRBV18 and TRBJ1-1, with 10 bases aligning to TRBD1. V lost 1 base to trimming and J lost 1 base; unmatched junction nucleotides: 0. In germline, CDR1 is KGHSH, CDR2 LQKENI. This CDR3 spans 15 amino acids. The CDR3 loop is CASSPRTGGNTEAFF. For the CDR3, the DNA is TGTGCCAGCTCACCACGGACAGGGGGGAACACTGAAGCTTTCTTT. Filled out from reference TRBV18 and TRBJ1-1, the complete variable domain reads NAGVMQNPRHLVRRRGQEARLRCSPMKGHSHVYWYRQLPEEGLKFMVYLQKENIIDESGMPKERFSAEFPKEGPSILRIQQVVRGDSAAYFCASSPRTGGNTEAFFGQGTRLTVV.

The CDR3 reads CASSQGAGGFYGYTF. The CDR3, as DNA: TGTGCCAGCAGCCAAGGGGCAGGGGGCTTTTATGGCTACACCTTC. V gene TRBV3-1 (or the pseudogene TRBV3-2) combines with J gene TRBJ1-2; 8 nucleotides line up with TRBD1. Germline CDR1 and CDR2: LGHDT and YNNKEL (reference sequence). V trimming: 1 base; J trimming: 5 bases; junction bases outside the gene matches: 6. The CDR3 is 15 amino acids.

The chain recombines TRBV29-1 with TRBJ1-1, with 7 bases aligning to TRBD1. CDR3 length: 12 amino acids. Unmatched junction bases numbered 9, after V lost 6 bases and J lost 8 bases. CDR1 and CDR2 (germline): SQVTM, ANQGSEA. The CDR3 sequence: CSVNTGVREAFF. The CDR3 nucleotides are TGCAGCGTCAATACAGGGGTACGAGAAGCTTTCTTT.

The chain is built from TRBV6-5 and TRBJ1-6; perhaps TRBD1 as D (5 bases). The germline V gene has CDR1 MNHEY and CDR2 SVGAGI. The CDR3 is made up of 16 amino acids. The V end was cut by 0 bases, the J end by 6 bases, with 12 bases between. CDR3 region: CASSYSNRNRNSPLHF. CDR3 coding DNA: TGTGCCAGCAGTTACTCAAACAGGAATCGTAATTCACCCCTCCACTTT.

This rearrangement joins TRBV6-5 to TRBJ1-5; TRBD1 matches 9 bases. The junction had 1 base not matched to a gene; V was cut back by 0 bases and J by 4 bases. Germline-derived CDR1 and CDR2 are MNHEY and SVGAGI. The CDR3 consists of 15 residues. The CDR3 DNA sequence: TGTGCCAGCAGTTACTCAGGGACAGGGAATCAGCCCCAGCATTTT. Protein: CASSYSGTGNQPQHF.

V gene TRBV11-3 combines with J gene TRBJ2-1; 8 bases agree with TRBD1. CDR1 SGHNT and CDR2 YENEEA come from the germline V gene. The CDR3 consists of 14 residues. V was pared by 1 base and J by 9 bases, with 5 bases of the junction left unmatched. In nucleotides, the CDR3 is TGTGCCAGCAGCTTAGGGCAGGGGGCGGTTGAGCAGTTCTTC. Its protein product is CASSLGQGAVEQFF.

The CDR3 spells CAWSGGAGVYF. The DNA of the CDR3 is TGTGCCTGGAGTGGGGGAGCGGGGGTGTACTTC. The chain couples TRBV30 to TRBJ2-5, with 8 bases lining up with TRBD2. Per germline, CDR1 GTSNPN and CDR2 SVGIG (reference sequence). V was pared by 1 base and J by 13 bases, with 5 bases of the junction left unmatched. The CDR3 extends over 11 amino acids.

The chain recombines TRBV6-5 with TRBJ1-6; D ambiguous. CDR3 size: 16 residues. The V end lost 0 bases, the J end lost 6 bases, and 12 bases lay between the germline ends. Germline V gives CDR1 MNHEY, CDR2 SVGAGI. Here the CDR3 reads CASSYSARRTNSPLHF. The DNA for the CDR3 is TGTGCCAGCAGTTACTCGGCAAGAAGAACTAATTCACCCCTCCACTTT.

V is TRBV10-1 and J is TRBJ2-7; 8 nucleotides align to TRBD1. The CDR3 contains 15 residues. The V segment lost 0 bases and the J segment 6 bases; nucleotides outside the gene matches: 7. Germline V lookup: CDR1 WNHNN, CDR2 SYGVQD (reference sequence). CDR3 in DNA: TGCGCCAGCAGTGAGTCCGACAGGGGTTTTGGCGAGCAGTACTTC. This sequence encodes CASSESDRGFGEQYF.

The sample holds one count of this clone. This chain links TRBV7-9 with TRBJ2-1, with TRBD2 matching 8 bases. Trimming cost V 5 bases and J 0 bases; bases outside gene matches: 6. This CDR3 contains 16 residues. The germline CDR1 and CDR2 sequences are SEHNR and FQNEAQ (reference sequence). CDR3 DNA: TGTGCCAGCAGCAACCAAGCGGGGGTCTCCTACAATGAGCAGTTCTTC. Translated, it gives CASSNQAGVSYNEQFF. Filled out from reference TRBV7-9 and TRBJ2-1, the complete variable domain reads DTGVSQNPRHKITKRGQNVTFRCDPISEHNRLYWYRQTLGQGPEFLTYFQNEAQLEKSRLLSDRFSAERPKGSFSTLEIQRTEQGDSAMYLCASSNQAGVSYNEQFFGPGTRLTVL.

The rearrangement links TRBV13 to TRBJ1-1; D may be TRBD1 (5 bases). The CDR3 totals 15 residues. V was shortened by 2 bases and J by 0 bases, with 10 bases between the two germline ends. CDR1 and CDR2 from the germline V gene are PRHDT and FYEKMQ (reference sequence). Here the CDR3 DNA reads TGTGCCAGCAGCTTACTCACAGGCATGAACACTGAAGCTTTCTTT. Its translation is CASSLLTGMNTEAFF.

A single count supports this clone. This chain connects TRBV18 to TRBJ2-2, with D possibly TRBD1 on 5 matching bases. Trimming shortened V by 3 bases and J by 5 bases, and 13 bases separated the two germline ends. The CDR3 runs to 15 residues. CDR1 and CDR2 from the germline V gene are KGHSH and LQKENI. The CDR3 region has the DNA TGTGCCAGCTCACCCCGGCAGGGAAGGACCGGGGAGCTGTTTTTT. Amino acids: CASSPRQGRTGELFF.

The J gene is TRBJ2-5, the V gene TRBV7-6; weak D call: TRBD2 (6 bases). The CDR3 is 17 amino acids. The V and J ends lost 2 bases and 2 bases respectively, with 18 bases between them. Germline V gene sequence: CDR1 SGHVS, CDR2 FNYEAQ. Written as DNA, the CDR3 is TGTGCCAGCAGCTTACAGGAGTTAGCGGCGCTTCAAGAGACCCAGTACTTC. It encodes CASSLQELAALQETQYF.

This sequence joins TRBV6-5 and TRBJ1-2; the D gene is possibly TRBD1 (5 bases). Trimming removed 6 bases from V and 2 bases from J, with 10 bases in between. The germline gives CDR1 MNHEY, CDR2 SVGAGI. There are 13 residues in the CDR3. In DNA, the CDR3 is TGTGCCAGCAGACCACAGGCGAACTATGGCTACACCTTC. Residues: CASRPQANYGYTF.

The chain is built from TRBV2 and TRBJ2-1, with 7 bases lining up with TRBD2. The CDR3 consists of 13 residues. From germline, CDR1 is SNHLY and CDR2 FYNNEI. With 6 bases clipped from V and 8 bases from J, the junction kept 7 bases outside the gene matches. CDR3: CASSEWGGYEQFF. The CDR3 nucleotides read TGTGCCAGCAGCGAGTGGGGGGGTTATGAGCAGTTCTTC.